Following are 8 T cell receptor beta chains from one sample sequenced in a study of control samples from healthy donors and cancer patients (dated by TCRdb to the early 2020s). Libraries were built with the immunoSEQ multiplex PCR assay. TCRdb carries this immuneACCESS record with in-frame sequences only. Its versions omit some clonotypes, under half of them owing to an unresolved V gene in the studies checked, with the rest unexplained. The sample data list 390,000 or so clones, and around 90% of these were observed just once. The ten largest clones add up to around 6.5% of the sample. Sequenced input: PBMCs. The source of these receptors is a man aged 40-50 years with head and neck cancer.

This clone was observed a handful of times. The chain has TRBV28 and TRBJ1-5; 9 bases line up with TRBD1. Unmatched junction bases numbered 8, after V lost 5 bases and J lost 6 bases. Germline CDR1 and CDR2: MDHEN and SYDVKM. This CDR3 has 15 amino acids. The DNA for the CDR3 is TGTGCCAGCAGTCGTTTGGGACAGGGAGGTCAGCCCCAGCATTTT. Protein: CASSRLGQGGQPQHF.

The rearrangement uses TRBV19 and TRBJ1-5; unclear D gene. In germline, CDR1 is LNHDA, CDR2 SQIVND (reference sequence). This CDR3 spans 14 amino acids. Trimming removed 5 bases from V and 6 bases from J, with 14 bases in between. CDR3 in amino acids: CASSSARRGQPQHF. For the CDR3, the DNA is TGTGCCAGTAGTTCAGCAAGACGCGGTCAGCCCCAGCATTTT.

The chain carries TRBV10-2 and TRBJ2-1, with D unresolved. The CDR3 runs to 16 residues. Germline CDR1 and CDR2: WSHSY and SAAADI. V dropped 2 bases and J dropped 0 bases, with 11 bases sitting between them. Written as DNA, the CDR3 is TGCGCCAGCAGTGAGAGAGTCAGTCGCTCCTACAATGAGCAGTTCTTC. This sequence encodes CASSERVSRSYNEQFF.

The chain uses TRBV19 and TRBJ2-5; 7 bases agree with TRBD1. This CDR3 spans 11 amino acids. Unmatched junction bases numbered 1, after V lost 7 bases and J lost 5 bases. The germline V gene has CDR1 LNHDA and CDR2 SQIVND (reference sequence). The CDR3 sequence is CASKGAETQYF. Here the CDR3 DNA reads TGTGCCAGTAAGGGGGCGGAGACCCAGTACTTC.

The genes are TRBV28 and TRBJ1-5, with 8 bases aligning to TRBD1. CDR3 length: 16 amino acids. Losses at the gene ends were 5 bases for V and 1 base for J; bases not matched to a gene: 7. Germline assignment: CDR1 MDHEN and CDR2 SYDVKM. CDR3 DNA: TGTGCCAGCAGTGTGACAGGGGATTACAGCAATCAGCCCCAGCATTTT. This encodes CASSVTGDYSNQPQHF.

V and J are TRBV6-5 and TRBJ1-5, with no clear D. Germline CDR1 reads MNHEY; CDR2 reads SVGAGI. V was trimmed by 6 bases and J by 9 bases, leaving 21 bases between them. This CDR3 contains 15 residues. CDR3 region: CASRGSGGAQGPQHF. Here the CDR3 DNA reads TGTGCCAGCAGGGGTAGTGGTGGCGCCCAAGGGCCCCAGCATTTT.

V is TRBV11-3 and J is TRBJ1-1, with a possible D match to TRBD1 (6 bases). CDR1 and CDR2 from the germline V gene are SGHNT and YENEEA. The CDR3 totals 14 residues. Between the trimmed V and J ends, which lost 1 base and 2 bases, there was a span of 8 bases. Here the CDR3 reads CASSLAGGNTEAFF. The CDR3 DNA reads TGTGCCAGCAGCTTAGCGGGGGGCAACACTGAAGCTTTCTTT.

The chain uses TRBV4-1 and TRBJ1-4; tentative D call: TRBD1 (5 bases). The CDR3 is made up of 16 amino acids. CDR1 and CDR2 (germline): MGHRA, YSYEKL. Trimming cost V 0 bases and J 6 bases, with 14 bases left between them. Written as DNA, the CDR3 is TGCGCCAGCAGCCAAGATACAGGCAGATCAGATGAAAAACTGTTTTTT. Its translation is CASSQDTGRSDEKLFF.